This T cell receptor beta chain derives from a study of a mutant IDH1 vaccine in newly diagnosed glioma. For the study at large: Patients were started on vaccination 4-6 weeks after radiotherapy alone, or with temozolomide cycles.

Indicated time point: week 35, safety follow-up. Doses consisted of 300 ug of mutant IDH1 20-mer peptide each, paired with topical imiquimod. Study-level results: Alterations occurring in top peripheral T cell clonotypes seemed unrelated to pseudoprogression.

The table came from immunoSEQ multiplex PCR; TCRdb's copy has only in-frame clones and leaves some out. Among about 64,000 clones, 74% were seen once, and the ten largest hold around 4.5%. The CDR3 is made up of 14 amino acids. The germline CDR1 and CDR2 sequences are PRHDT and FYEKMQ (reference sequence). V was trimmed by 4 bases and J by 0 bases, leaving 10 bases between them. For this clone: Its antigen is unknown.

V usage is TRBV13 and J usage is TRBJ2-7; D is possibly TRBD1 (6 bases). This receptor was obtained from a man in his forties or fifties with glioma. Sequencing was performed on PBMCs, taken from a glioma patient whose treatment included an IDH1 peptide vaccine. As DNA, the CDR3 is TGTGCCAGCAGCTCAGAGGGGGACTCCTACGAGCAGTACTTC. Amino acid sequence: CASSSEGDSYEQYF. Full variable domain (outside the CDR3, taken from reference TRBV13 and TRBJ2-7): AAGVIQSPRHLIKEKRETATLKCYPIPRHDTVYWYQQGPGQDPQFLISFYEKMQSDKGSIPDRFSAQQFSDYHSELNMSSLELGDSALYFCASSSEGDSYEQYFGPGTRLTVT.